The rows below give T cell receptor beta chains drawn from one sample of a study of technical replicates of blood from a handful of donors. Assay: immunoSEQ multiplex PCR; the TCRdb copy retains only in-frame clones and omits some. The profile shows 10,000 to 12,000 clones, roughly 94% of them singletons. The sample was PBMCs. All receptors derive from a human donor in good health. CDR3s include the opening cysteine and the closing phenylalanine or tryptophan. D genes are given only for firm matches. Clone size, where shown, is once, few, many, or a class for clones that have expanded.

TRBV6-6	TRBJ2-3	TRBD2	NA	TGTGCCAGCAGGACTAGCGGGACCACAGATACGCAGTATTTT	CASRTSGTTDTQYF
TRBV2	TRBJ2-7	NA	once	TGTGCCAGCAGTGAACGCAGGGCCCCCTACGAGCAGTACTTC	CASSERRAPYEQYF
TRBV7-2	TRBJ2-7	NA	NA	TGTGCCAGCAGCTTAGCGCCAGACAGTCTTTACGAGCAGTACTTC	CASSLAPDSLYEQYF
TRBV7-9	TRBJ1-2	NA	NA	TGTGCCAGCAGCTTAATTGGGGCAGAGACTTATGGCTACACCTTC	CASSLIGAETYGYTF
TRBV2	TRBJ1-3	TRBD1	NA	TGTGCCAGCACGGGACAGGACGGAAACACCATATATTTT	CASTGQDGNTIYF
TRBV7-9	TRBJ2-3	TRBD2	NA	TGTGCCAGCAGCTTAGACCTAGCGGGAGCCGGAGATACGCAGTATTTT	CASSLDLAGAGDTQYF
TRBV7-2	TRBJ2-3	TRBD2	NA	TGTGCCAGCAGCTTTGCTAGCGGGGGGTACACAGATACGCAGTATTTT	CASSFASGGYTDTQYF
TRBV6-6	TRBJ2-4	TRBD2	NA	TGTGCCAGCAGTTACAGCGGGGGAAGGATTCAGTACTTC	CASSYSGGRIQYF
TRBV7-9	TRBJ2-5	TRBD2	NA	TGTGCCAGCAGCGCCACCGAGCGGGGCCAAGAGACCCAGTACTTC	CASSATERGQETQYF
TRBV7-2	TRBJ1-5	NA	NA	TGTGCCAGCAGCCTTTTCGAGAATCAGCCCCAGCATTTT	CASSLFENQPQHF
TRBV29-1	TRBJ2-6	TRBD2	few	TGCAGCGTCGTGCTAGCGGGAGGGCCGGGGGCCAACGTCCTGACTTTC	CSVVLAGGPGANVLTF
TRBV9	TRBJ1-2	NA	NA	TGTGCCAGCAGCGTTGATGGGAGAGCTAACTATGGCTACACCTTC	CASSVDGRANYGYTF
TRBV5-6	TRBJ2-3	NA	once	TGTGCCAGCAGCGCCGGGATCCATACGCAGTATTTT	CASSAGIHTQYF
TRBV7-2	TRBJ2-3	NA	NA	TGTGCCAGCGCCTACAGCACAGATACGCAGTATTTT	CASAYSTDTQYF
TRBV5-1	TRBJ2-1	TRBD2	NA	TGCGCCAGCAGCTTGAGGCAGCGGGAGTTCGATGAGCAGTTCTTC	CASSLRQREFDEQFF
TRBV7-9	TRBJ2-3	NA	NA	TGTGCCAGCCTCGGCGGGGTTGCTACAGATACGCAGTATTTT	CASLGGVATDTQYF
TRBV7-6	TRBJ2-6	TRBD1	NA	TGTGCCAGCAGCGCCCGGACAGGGGCGGCCAACGTCCTGACTTTC	CASSARTGAANVLTF
TRBV15	TRBJ1-1	TRBD1	NA	TGTGCCACCAGCACCAGAAAAACCCCCGGGACAGGTATGAACACTGAAGCTTTCTTT	CATSTRKTPGTGMNTEAFF
TRBV27	TRBJ2-5	NA	NA	TGTGCCAGCAGTCCGGCGGACAGCCTCCAAGAGACCCAGTACTTC	CASSPADSLQETQYF
TRBV2	TRBJ2-7	TRBD2	NA	TGTGCCAGCAGGCCACTAGCGGGAGGGGTCTACGAGCAGTACTTC	CASRPLAGGVYEQYF
TRBV28	TRBJ1-2	NA	NA	TGTGCCAGCAGTTCCTCGAACTTCCAATGGACACTGAACTATGGCTACACCTTC	CASSSSNFQWTLNYGYTF
TRBV6-8	TRBJ2-4	NA	NA	TGTGCCAGCAGTTACATAGCACCAGGGTATAGCATTCAGTACTTC	CASSYIAPGYSIQYF
TRBV9	TRBJ1-2	TRBD1	NA	TGTGCCAGCAGCGTAGGGGACAGGGCTAACTATGGCTACACCTTC	CASSVGDRANYGYTF
TRBV20-1	TRBJ2-5	NA	NA	TGCAGTGCCGTACATGAGACCCAGTACTTC	CSAVHETQYF
TRBV28	TRBJ2-4	NA	NA	TGTGCCAGCATCCAACAAACTGGGCTAAACATTCAGTACTTC	CASIQQTGLNIQYF
TRBV6-1	TRBJ2-2	NA	NA	TGTGCCAGCAGTGAAGCAGGGGATACCGGGGAGCTGTTTTTT	CASSEAGDTGELFF
TRBV30	TRBJ1-1	NA	NA	TGTGCCTGGATACGGTCCGGACTTGAAGCTTTCTTT	CAWIRSGLEAFF
TRBV2	TRBJ2-5	TRBD1	NA	TGTGCCAGCAAAAGAGACAGGGGAGGAGAGACCCAGTACTTC	CASKRDRGGETQYF
TRBV4-1	TRBJ1-4	NA	NA	TGCGCCAGCAGCCATCTCAGGACGGCGGGCGATGAAAAACTGTTTTTT	CASSHLRTAGDEKLFF
TRBV27	TRBJ2-7	TRBD1	NA	TGTGCCAGCAGTTACACCGGGACAGGGCTTATTTACGAGCAGTACTTC	CASSYTGTGLIYEQYF
TRBV6-6	TRBJ2-3	TRBD1	NA	TGTGCCAGCAGCAAACGACAGGGGGTCACAGATACGCAGTATTTT	CASSKRQGVTDTQYF
TRBV30	TRBJ2-7	NA	NA	TGTGCCTGCGCCCCGGCCGGGGGCTACGAGCAGTACTTC	CACAPAGGYEQYF
TRBV2	TRBJ1-1	NA	NA	TGTGCCAGCATCCCGCCGGTGGACACTGAAGCTTTCTTT	CASIPPVDTEAFF